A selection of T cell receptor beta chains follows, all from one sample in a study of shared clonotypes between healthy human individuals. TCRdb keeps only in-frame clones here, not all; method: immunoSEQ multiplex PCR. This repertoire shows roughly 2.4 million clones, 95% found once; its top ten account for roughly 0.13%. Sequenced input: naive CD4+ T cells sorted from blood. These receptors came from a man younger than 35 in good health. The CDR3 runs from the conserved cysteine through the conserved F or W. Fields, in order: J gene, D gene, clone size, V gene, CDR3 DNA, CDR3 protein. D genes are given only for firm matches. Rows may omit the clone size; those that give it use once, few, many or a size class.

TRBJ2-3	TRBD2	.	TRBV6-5	TGTGCCAGCACCTCTAGCGGAGTCGGGGCAGATACGCAGTATTTT	CASTSSGVGADTQYF
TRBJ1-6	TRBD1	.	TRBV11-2	TGTGCCAGCAGCTCCTACGGGACAGGGGTCCGACCCCTCCACTTT	CASSSYGTGVRPLHF
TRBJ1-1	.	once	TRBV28	TGTGCCACGGAGGGCTATCCAAAAGCTTTCTTT	CATEGYPKAFF
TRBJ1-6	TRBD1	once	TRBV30	TGTGCCTGGAGTTATCAGGACAGGGAAGTGCCACCCCTCCACTTT	CAWSYQDREVPPLHF
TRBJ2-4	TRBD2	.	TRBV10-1	TGCGCCAGCAGTGAGGCGGGAGCAGGAAACATTCAGTACTTC	CASSEAGAGNIQYF
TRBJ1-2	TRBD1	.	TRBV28	TGTGCCAGCAGCCAGAACAGGGGGCTAAACTATGGCTACACCTTC	CASSQNRGLNYGYTF
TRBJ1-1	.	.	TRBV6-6	TGTGCCACTTACCGCCGGGGACTTCTGAACACTGAAGCTTTCTTT	CATYRRGLLNTEAFF
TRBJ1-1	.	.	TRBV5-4	TGTGCCAGCAGCTTGTTTCCGGGTGCCAACACTGAAGCTTTCTTT	CASSLFPGANTEAFF
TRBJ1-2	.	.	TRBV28	TGTGCCAGCAGTTTGGGGACAAACTATGGCTACACCTTC	CASSLGTNYGYTF
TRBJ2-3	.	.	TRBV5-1	TGCGCCAGCAGGATCTCAGATATGCAGTATTTT	CASRISDMQYF
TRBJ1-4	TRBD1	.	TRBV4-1	TGCGCCAGCAGTCAGGGACAGGGCAGGGAAAAACTGTTTTTT	CASSQGQGREKLFF
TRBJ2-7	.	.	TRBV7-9	TGTGCCAGCAGCTTAGTAGCGCTGGGGAGCTCCTACGAGCAGTACTTC	CASSLVALGSSYEQYF
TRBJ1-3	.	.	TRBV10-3	TGTGCCATCAGACCCAGGGAAGATGGAAACACCATATATTTT	CAIRPREDGNTIYF
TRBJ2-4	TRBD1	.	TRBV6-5	TGTGCCAGCAGTCCACAGGGGGTTGGAAACATTCAGTACTTC	CASSPQGVGNIQYF
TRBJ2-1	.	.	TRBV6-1	TGTGCCAGCAGTGTGACCTCCTACAATGAGCAGTTCTTC	CASSVTSYNEQFF
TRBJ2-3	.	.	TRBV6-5	TGTGCCAGCAGCCCGCCGGGGCGGGGCACAGATACGCAGTATTTT	CASSPPGRGTDTQYF
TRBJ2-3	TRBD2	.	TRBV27	TGTGCCAGCAGGCGGGGGGGACGCACAGATACGCAGTATTTT	CASRRGGRTDTQYF
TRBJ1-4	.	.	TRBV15	TGTGCCACCAGCAGAGATAGGGCGAAGCAGTCGCAAAAACTGTTTTTT	CATSRDRAKQSQKLFF
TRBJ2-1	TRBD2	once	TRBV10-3	TGTGCCATCAGTCACGGGACTAGTAGCGATGAGCAGTTCTTC	CAISHGTSSDEQFF
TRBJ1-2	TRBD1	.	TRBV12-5	TGTGCTAGTGGTTCCGGGACAGGGGGCCGGGGGTATGGCTACACCTTC	CASGSGTGGRGYGYTF
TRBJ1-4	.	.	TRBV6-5	TGTGCCAGCAGTTACTCTGGGGGAGGAGGTGAAAAACTGTTTTTT	CASSYSGGGGEKLFF
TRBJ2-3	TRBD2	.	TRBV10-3	TGTGCCATAACCCCTAGCGGGTCAGATACGCAGTATTTT	CAITPSGSDTQYF
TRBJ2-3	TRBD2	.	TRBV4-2	TGTGCCAGCAGCCGATCCAGCGGGAACACAGATACGCAGTATTTT	CASSRSSGNTDTQYF
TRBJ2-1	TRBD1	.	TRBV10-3	TGTGCCATCAGTCCCCGGGACAGGGGTGTCGATGAGCAGTTCTTC	CAISPRDRGVDEQFF
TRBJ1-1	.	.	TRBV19	TGTGCCAGTAGTATAGAATCTTACGCGGCAGGCACGGACACTGAAGCTTTCTTT	CASSIESYAAGTDTEAFF
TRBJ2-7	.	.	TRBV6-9	TGTGCCAGCAGTTATATTCGGCTTTTCTACGAGCAGTACTTC	CASSYIRLFYEQYF
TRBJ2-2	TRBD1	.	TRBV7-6	TGTGCCAGCAGCCAAGGACAGGGAGGAACCGGGGAGCTGTTTTTT	CASSQGQGGTGELFF
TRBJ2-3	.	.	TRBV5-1	TGCGCCAGCAGCTTGGGATATTCAGATACGCAGTATTTT	CASSLGYSDTQYF
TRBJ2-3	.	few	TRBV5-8	TGTGCCAGCAGCTTGGCAGATACGCAGTATTTT	CASSLADTQYF
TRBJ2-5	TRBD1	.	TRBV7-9	TGTGCCAGCAGATTCGGGACAGGTGGTGCGGAGACCCAGTACTTC	CASRFGTGGAETQYF
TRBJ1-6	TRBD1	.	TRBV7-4	TGTTTCGAAAGCGGACAGGGAGGTTTGTCCTATAATTCACCCCTCCACTTT	CFESGQGGLSYNSPLHF
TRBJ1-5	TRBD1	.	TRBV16	TGTGCCAGCAGCCCTGACAGGGGCCGGAATCAGCCCCAGCATTTT	CASSPDRGRNQPQHF
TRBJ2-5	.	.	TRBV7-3	TGTGCCAGCAGCTCGGGATTTCAAGAGACCCAGTACTTC	CASSSGFQETQYF
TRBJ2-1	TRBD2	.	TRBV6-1	TGTGCCAGCAGTGAAGAAATTGGCGGACTAGCGTACCGAATGACAGGGTTCTTC	CASSEEIGGLAYRMTGFF
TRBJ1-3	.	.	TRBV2	TGTGCCAGCAGTACTGGAAACACCATATATTTT	CASSTGNTIYF
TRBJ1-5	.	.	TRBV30	TGTGCCTGGAGTGTACCAGGGTGGAGCAATCAGCCCCAGCATTTT	CAWSVPGWSNQPQHF
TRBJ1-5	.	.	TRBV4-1	TGCGCCAGCAGCCAAGTAGATCTCTCGGGGGGTCGTGTTCAGCCCCAGCATTTT	CASSQVDLSGGRVQPQHF
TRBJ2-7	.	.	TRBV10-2	TGCGCCAGCAGTGAGTCGCGTAGTAAGCAGTACTTC	CASSESRSKQYF